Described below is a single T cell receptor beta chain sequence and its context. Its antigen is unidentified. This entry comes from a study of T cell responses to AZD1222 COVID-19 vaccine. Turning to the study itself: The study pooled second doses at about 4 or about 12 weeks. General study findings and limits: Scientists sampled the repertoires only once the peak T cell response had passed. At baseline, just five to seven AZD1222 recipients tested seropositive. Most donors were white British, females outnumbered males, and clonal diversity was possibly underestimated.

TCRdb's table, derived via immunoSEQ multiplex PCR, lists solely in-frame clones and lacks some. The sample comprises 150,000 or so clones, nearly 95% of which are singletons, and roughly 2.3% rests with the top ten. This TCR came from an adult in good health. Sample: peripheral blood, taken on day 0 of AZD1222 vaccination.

The CDR3 bases are TGTGCCAGCAGCATCGGACAGGGCATTGATTCACCCCTCCACTTT. Its protein is CASSIGQGIDSPLHF. The V gene is TRBV7-3, the J gene TRBJ1-6; 8 bases are a match to TRBD1. Germline CDR1 SGHTA, CDR2 FQGTGA. The CDR3 spans 15 residues. Unmatched junction bases numbered 8, after V lost 5 bases and J lost 8 bases.